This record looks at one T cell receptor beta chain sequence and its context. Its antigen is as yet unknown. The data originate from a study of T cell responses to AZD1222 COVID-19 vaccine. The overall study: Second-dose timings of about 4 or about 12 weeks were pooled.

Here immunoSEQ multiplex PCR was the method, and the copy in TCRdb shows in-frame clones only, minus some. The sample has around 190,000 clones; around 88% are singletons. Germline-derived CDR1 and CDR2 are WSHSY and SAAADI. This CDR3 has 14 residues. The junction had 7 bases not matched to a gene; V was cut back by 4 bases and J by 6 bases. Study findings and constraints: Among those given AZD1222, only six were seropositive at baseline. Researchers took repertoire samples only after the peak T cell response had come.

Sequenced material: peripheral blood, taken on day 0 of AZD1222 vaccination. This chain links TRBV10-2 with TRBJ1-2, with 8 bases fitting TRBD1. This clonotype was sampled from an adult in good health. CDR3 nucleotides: TGCGCCAGCAGTGTGACAGGGGTGGGGGATGGCTACACCTTC. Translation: CASSVTGVGDGYTF.